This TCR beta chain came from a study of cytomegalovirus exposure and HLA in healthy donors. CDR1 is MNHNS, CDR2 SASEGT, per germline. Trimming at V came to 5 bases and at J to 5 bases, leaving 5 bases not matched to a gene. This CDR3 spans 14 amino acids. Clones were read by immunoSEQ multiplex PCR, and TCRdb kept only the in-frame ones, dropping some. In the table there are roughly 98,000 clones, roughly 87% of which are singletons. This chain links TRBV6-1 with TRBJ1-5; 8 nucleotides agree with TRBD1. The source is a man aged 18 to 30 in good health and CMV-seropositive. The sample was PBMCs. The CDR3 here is CASSTRQGYQPQHF. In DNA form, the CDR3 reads TGTGCCAGCAGTACAAGACAGGGGTATCAGCCCCAGCATTTT.